This TCR beta chain is drawn from a study of blood T cells in healthy people across ages (dated by TCRdb to the mid-2010s). In terms of the full investigation: Template switching captured roughly one uniquely barcoded TCR beta cDNA molecule per two T cells in model experiments. Using deep sequencing normalized with unique cDNA molecular identifiers, the study measured how TCR beta repertoire diversity changes with age. The donors were divided into four age groups: young (average around 15 years), middle-aged (approximately 42), aged (approximately 62) and long-lived (about 79). To avoid experimental bias, donors of different ages were randomly spread across the sequencing lanes. The study analyzed two additional independent replicas of 1 million unique cDNA reads from the same blood draw for two donors, one aged 18 to 29 and one aged 80 or older.

In the case of this clonotype: There is no known antigen for this receptor. Base-call qualities are not available, and no considerably larger clone is one nucleotide away.

Systemically healthy Caucasian individuals from Russia, approximately 39 in total and aged about 6 to 95 years, were included as donors. About 10 milliliters of peripheral blood were drawn from each donor into EDTA-treated Vacutainer tubes. Ficoll-Paque density-gradient centrifugation was used to isolate PBMCs, with at least 6.5 million per sample. Trizol reagent was used to extract total RNA from PBMCs, with at least 6 micrograms per sample. For every donor, flow cytometry on a PBMC aliquot measured the percentage of naive CD45RAhigh/CD27high T cells. Beyond this particular receptor, the publication reports: Compared with the aged group, the long-lived group had more naive CD4+ T cells, fewer expanded clones and increased TCR diversity, a pattern suggesting age selection. As age increased, observed TCR beta diversity per million T cells dropped in a roughly linear way, and a significant reduction was already evident by age about 40. Because profiling used bulk unsorted PBMCs, naive and antigen-experienced compartments could not be compared conclusively. Estimates of total diversity based on one million sequenced T cells were considered lower bounds and underestimates. Because donor CMV infection status was unknown, age-related changes in expanded clonotypes were potentially confounded. Observed TCR beta diversity correlated strongly with the percentage of naive T cells measured by flow cytometry.

The receptor library was made with 5' RACE. Reads for this sample came from an Illumina HiSeq 2500. A second PCR of roughly 7 to 12 cycles was run with a J-beta primer mix and a sample-barcoded 5' primer. A template-switch 5' adaptor carrying 12 random nucleotides introduced a unique molecular identifier onto each TCR beta cDNA molecule. Each sample yielded at least 3 million CDR3-containing paired-end reads. The Mint cDNA synthesis kit, primed by a TRBC-specific oligonucleotide, was used to synthesize first-strand cDNA from all RNA. Following uracil-DNA glycosylase treatment, a first 18-cycle PCR with universal primers M1SS and BC2_uni_R was performed on all cDNA. As for how the authors treated the data: For normalization, 1 million high-quality reads were randomly selected from each sample, with every read carrying a distinct molecular identifier. Reads with shared molecular identifiers were discarded instead of being binned into consensus sequences. MiTCR, with a Q25 quality threshold and the strictest error-elimination algorithm, was used for CDR3 identification, clonotype clustering and error correction. Lower-bound total TCR beta diversity was estimated with a nonparametric unseen species model using Euler transformation. TCRdb reprocessing: public reads trimmed at Q25 with fastp, clones called with MiXCR, in-frame beta chains kept. Each entry merges the rows of one CDR3 protein and shows their most common DNA and genes. TCRdb's processing, not the authors' own work, is the source of the V and J calls. The table for this sample lists 550,000 to 750,000 distinct CDR3 sequences; around 20% of them were counted only once. In total, the top ten clones hold around 3.4% of the sample.

V drops 7 bases and J drops 8 bases, leaving 20 bases in between. Via the germline V gene, CDR1 is SGHAT and CDR2 FQNNGV. The CDR3 contains 14 residues, cysteine and phenylalanine counted. The only DNA kept is the CDR3, 42 bases in frame from the first base. Sequencing was done on a sample of blood. The sequence is built from TRBV11-2 and TRBJ2-5; a tentative D match to TRBD1 spans 6 bases. This TCR derives from a man aged 70 or older in good health. DNA sequence: TGTGCCAGCACCCATTGGGGGCTCGGAGAAACCCAGTACTTC. Protein translation: CASTHWGLGETQYF.